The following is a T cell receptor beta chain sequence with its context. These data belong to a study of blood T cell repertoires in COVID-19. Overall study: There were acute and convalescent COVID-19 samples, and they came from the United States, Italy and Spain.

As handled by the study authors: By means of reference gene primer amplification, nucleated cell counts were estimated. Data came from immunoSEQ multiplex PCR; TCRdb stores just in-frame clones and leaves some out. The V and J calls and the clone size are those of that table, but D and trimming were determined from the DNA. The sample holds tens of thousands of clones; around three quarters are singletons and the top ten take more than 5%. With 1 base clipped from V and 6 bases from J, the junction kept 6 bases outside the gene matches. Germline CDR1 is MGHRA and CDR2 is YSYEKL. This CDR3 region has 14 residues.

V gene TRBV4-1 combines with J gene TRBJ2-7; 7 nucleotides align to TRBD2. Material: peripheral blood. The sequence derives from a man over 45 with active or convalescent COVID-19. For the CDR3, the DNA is TGCGCCAGCAGCCAAGCCGGCGGGGGAGCCGAGCAGTACTTC. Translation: CASSQAGGGAEQYF.